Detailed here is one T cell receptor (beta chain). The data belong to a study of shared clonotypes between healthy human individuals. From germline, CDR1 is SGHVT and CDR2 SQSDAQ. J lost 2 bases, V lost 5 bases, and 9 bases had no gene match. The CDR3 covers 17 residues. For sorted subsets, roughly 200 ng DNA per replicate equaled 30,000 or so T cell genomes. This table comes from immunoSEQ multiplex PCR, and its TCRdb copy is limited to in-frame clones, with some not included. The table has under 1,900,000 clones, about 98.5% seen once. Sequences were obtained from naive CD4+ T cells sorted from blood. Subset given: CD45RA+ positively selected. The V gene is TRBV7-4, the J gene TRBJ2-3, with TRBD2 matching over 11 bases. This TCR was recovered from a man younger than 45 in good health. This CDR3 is CASSIRLAGRDTDTQYF. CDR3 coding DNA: TGTGCCAGCAGCATAAGACTAGCGGGGAGGGACACAGATACGCAGTATTTT.